These 32 T cell receptor beta chains were sequenced from one sample in a study of cytomegalovirus exposure and HLA in healthy donors. The PCR contained 60 Vbeta and 13 Jbeta primers. This table comes from immunoSEQ multiplex PCR, and its TCRdb copy is limited to in-frame clones, with some not included. The sample holds about 140,000 clones, 77% seen once. The material sequenced was PBMCs. Every receptor here comes from a female donor in good health and CMV-seronegative.

In DNA form, the CDR3 reads TGTGCCAGTAGTATAGGTCCAGGACTCCTTTATGGCTACACCTTC. Encoded protein: CASSIGPGLLYGYTF. The chain carries TRBV19 and TRBJ1-2; no clear D. Germline V gene sequence: CDR1 LNHDA, CDR2 SQIVND (reference sequence). The CDR3 runs 15 residues. V lost 1 base, J lost 5 bases, and 14 bases lay in between. Complete variable domain (other parts from reference TRBV19 and TRBJ1-2): DGGITQSPKYLFRKEGQNVTLSCEQNLNHDAMYWYRQDPGQGLRLIYYSQIVNDFQKGDIAEGYSVSREKKESFPLTVTSAQKNPTAFYLCASSIGPGLLYGYTFGSGTRLTVV.

This chain links TRBV28 with TRBJ1-1; perhaps TRBD1 as D (5 bases). V lost 6 bases and J 1 base, leaving 12 bases between the germline ends. Germline CDR1 is MDHEN and CDR2 is SYDVKM. CDR3 size: 14 residues. CDR3 sequence (DNA): TGTGCCAGCAGCCCGACAGATTCGAACACTGAAGCTTTCTTT. Its protein is CASSPTDSNTEAFF.

This chain connects TRBV5-8 to TRBJ1-3, with D possibly TRBD1 on 6 matching bases. The CDR3 length is 15 residues. Looked up from germline, CDR1 is SGHTS and CDR2 is YDEGEE. Trimming pared 4 bases from V and 0 bases from J, leaving 11 bases between. In nucleotides, the CDR3 is TGTGCCAGCAGCCCCGGACAGAGCTCTGGAAACACCATATATTTT. Its protein is CASSPGQSSGNTIYF.

The chain carries TRBV2 and TRBJ2-1; maybe TRBD2 (5 bases). The CDR3 has 15 amino acids. Between the trimmed V and J ends, which lost 7 bases and 2 bases, there was a span of 15 bases. Germline loops: CDR1 SNHLY, CDR2 FYNNEI. CDR3 region: CASTSETTAYNEQFF. CDR3 nucleotide sequence: TGTGCCAGCACCTCAGAGACTACCGCCTACAATGAGCAGTTCTTC.

This chain joins TRBV5-1 and TRBJ1-1, with D perhaps TRBD1 (5 bases). The germline gives CDR1 SGHRS, CDR2 YFSETQ. CDR3 length: 16 amino acids. V was cut by 0 bases and J by 0 bases, with 12 bases left in between. Written as DNA, the CDR3 is TGCGCCAGCAGCTTGGGCTCCGGGGGACTGAACACTGAAGCTTTCTTT. Protein: CASSLGSGGLNTEAFF.

The chain employs TRBV28 and TRBJ2-3, with TRBD1 matching over 8 bases. J lost 4 bases, V lost 5 bases, and 8 bases had no gene match. This CDR3 has 15 residues. Germline CDR1 reads MDHEN; CDR2 reads SYDVKM. DNA of the CDR3: TGTGCCAGCAGTCTACGGACAGGGTTGGCAGATACGCAGTATTTT. It translates to CASSLRTGLADTQYF. Complete variable domain (other parts from reference TRBV28 and TRBJ2-3): DVKVTQSSRYLVKRTGEKVFLECVQDMDHENMFWYRQDPGLGLRLIYFSYDVKMKEKGDIPEGYSVSREKKERFSLILESASTNQTSMYLCASSLRTGLADTQYFGPGTRLTVL.

This clone appeared a single time. This chain connects TRBV27 to TRBJ1-2, with D possibly being TRBD1 (5 bases). This CDR3 has 15 amino acids. Trimming took 3 bases from V and 7 from J, leaving 18 bases between them. Germline assignment: CDR1 MNHEY and CDR2 SMNVEV (reference sequence). As DNA, the CDR3 is TGTGCCAGCAGTTTTTCCCAGGGCGTTCCTACTGGCTACACCTTC. Translating it yields CASSFSQGVPTGYTF.

The rearrangement joins TRBV7-8 to TRBJ1-5, with 9 bases lining up with TRBD1. CDR3 length: 15 amino acids. The trim removed 5 bases at V and 5 bases at J, leaving 7 bases unmatched. Germline CDR1 reads SGHVS; CDR2 reads FQNEAQ. Here the CDR3 reads CASSPGQGLDQPQHF. CDR3 coding DNA: TGTGCCAGCAGCCCAGGACAGGGGCTGGATCAGCCCCAGCATTTT.

This chain links TRBV12-5 with TRBJ2-3; no firm D call. Germline CDR1 reads LGHNT; CDR2 reads FRNRAP. V was shortened by 7 bases and J by 2 bases, with 4 bases between the two germline ends. This CDR3 region has 11 residues. The CDR3 DNA reads TGTGCTAGTGCCCTCACAGATACGCAGTATTTT. This sequence encodes CASALTDTQYF.

The rearrangement joins TRBV7-6 to TRBJ1-5; the D is unclear. Trimming took off 1 base at V and 5 bases at J, with 9 bases between the two ends. CDR1 SGHVS and CDR2 FNYEAQ come from the germline V gene. The CDR3 spans 14 residues. The CDR3: CASSLEPGYQPQHF. CDR3 sequence (DNA): TGTGCCAGCAGCTTAGAACCAGGTTATCAGCCCCAGCATTTT. Variable domain in full (rest from reference TRBV7-6 and TRBJ1-5): GAGVSQSPRYKVTKRGQDVALRCDPISGHVSLYWYRQALGQGPEFLTYFNYEAQQDKSGLPNDRFSAERPEGSISTLTIQRTEQRDSAMYRCASSLEPGYQPQHFGDGTRLSIL.

This chain links TRBV10-3 with TRBJ2-5; a weak D match, TRBD2 (5 bases). V lost 2 bases, J lost 5 bases, and 6 bases lay in between. This CDR3 has 12 residues. The germline V gene encodes CDR1 ENHRY and CDR2 SYGVKD. The CDR3 bases are TGTGCCATCAGTGAGCCGGGGGAGACCCAGTACTTC. This codes for CAISEPGETQYF.

The chain combines TRBV5-5 with TRBJ1-4; 11 nucleotides align to TRBD1. Per germline, CDR1 SGHKS and CDR2 YYEKEE (reference sequence). Trimming at V came to 3 bases and at J to 7 bases, leaving 14 bases not matched to a gene. This CDR3 is built from 18 residues. DNA of the CDR3: TGTGCCAGCAGCTACCGCGGACAGGGGGCGGGAGTAGGTGAAAAACTGTTTTTT. Amino acid sequence: CASSYRGQGAGVGEKLFF.

This clone was seen just once. V usage is TRBV28 and J usage is TRBJ1-6; TRBD1 agrees at 7 bases. The CDR3 is 15 residues long. After removal of 3 bases from V and 6 bases from J, the junction contained 5 bases not matched to a gene. Germline values: CDR1 MDHEN, CDR2 SYDVKM. The CDR3 DNA is TGTGCCAGCAGTTTTTTCCGGACAGGTAATTCACCCCTCCACTTT. It encodes CASSFFRTGNSPLHF.

J is TRBJ2-1 and V is TRBV4-1, with 7 nucleotides matching TRBD2. The germline V gene has CDR1 MGHRA and CDR2 YSYEKL. The CDR3 contains 16 residues. V trimming: 0 bases; J trimming: 2 bases; junction bases outside the gene matches: 4. CDR3 nucleotide sequence: TGCGCCAGCAGCCAAGATCTACTAGCGACCTACAATGAGCAGTTCTTC. Translation gives CASSQDLLATYNEQFF.

The genes are TRBV9 and TRBJ2-3, with 7 bases aligning to TRBD1. J was trimmed by 0 bases and V by 3 bases; bases with no gene match: 7. The length of the CDR3 is 16 residues. Per germline, CDR1 SGDLS and CDR2 YYNGEE. This chain's CDR3 is CASSARQGASTDTQYF. CDR3 bases: TGTGCCAGCAGCGCGCGACAGGGAGCTAGCACAGATACGCAGTATTTT.

V is TRBV11-2 and J is TRBJ1-1; TRBD1 might be the D (6 bases). Germline CDR1 and CDR2: SGHAT and FQNNGV. V lost 4 bases to trimming and J lost 4 bases, with 16 bases between them. The CDR3 is 15 residues long. The CDR3 reads CASSSRQEPLTEAFF. CDR3 DNA sequence: TGTGCCAGCAGCTCTAGACAGGAGCCCCTCACTGAAGCTTTCTTT.

The chain recombines TRBV28 with TRBJ2-7; perhaps TRBD2 as D (5 bases). Germline CDR1 and CDR2: MDHEN and SYDVKM. The CDR3 length is 16 residues. The V and J ends lost 3 bases and 0 bases respectively, with 15 bases between them. CDR3 in amino acids: CASSFRVDLSSYEQYF. As DNA, the CDR3 is TGTGCCAGCAGTTTTAGAGTGGACTTGAGCTCCTACGAGCAGTACTTC.

The chain recombines TRBV7-9 with TRBJ2-1; D perhaps matches TRBD2 (6 bases). V was shortened by 2 bases and J by 3 bases, with 23 bases between the two germline ends. CDR1 and CDR2 from the germline V gene are SEHNR and FQNEAQ (reference sequence). The CDR3 sequence is 19 residues long. In nucleotides, the CDR3 is TGTGCCAGCAGCTTACCAACCCTAGTCGGAGGGGAAAACTACAATGAGCAGTTCTTC. It codes for CASSLPTLVGGENYNEQFF.

The J gene is TRBJ1-2, the V gene TRBV7-2; possibly TRBD1 for D (5 bases). V dropped 5 bases and J dropped 2 bases, with 15 bases sitting between them. This CDR3 is built from 15 residues. CDR1 is SGHTA and CDR2 is FQGNSA in the germline V gene. In DNA, the CDR3 is TGTGCCAGCAGCCCCCCCGTCAGGGTGAACTATGGCTACACCTTC. Translation gives CASSPPVRVNYGYTF.

The chain has TRBV18 and TRBJ1-5; 8 positions match TRBD1. The CDR3 has 18 amino acids. Trimming at V came to 1 base and at J to 3 bases, leaving 11 bases not matched to a gene. Germline loops: CDR1 KGHSH, CDR2 LQKENI. The CDR3 loop reads CASSPRGQDPLNNQPQHF. The CDR3 nucleotides read TGTGCCAGCTCACCACGGGGACAGGACCCCCTTAACAATCAGCCCCAGCATTTT. Combining the CDR3 with reference TRBV18 and TRBJ1-5 gives the whole variable domain NAGVMQNPRHLVRRRGQEARLRCSPMKGHSHVYWYRQLPEEGLKFMVYLQKENIIDESGMPKERFSAEFPKEGPSILRIQQVVRGDSAAYFCASSPRGQDPLNNQPQHFGDGTRLSIL.

The chain recombines TRBV7-9 with TRBJ1-1; 7 bases match TRBD1. V shed 4 bases and J 6 bases; nucleotides not matched to a gene: 8. CDR1 is SEHNR and CDR2 is FQNEAQ in the germline V gene (reference sequence). This CDR3 has 14 amino acids. CDR3 sequence: CASSSTQGSAEAFF. The DNA for the CDR3 is TGTGCCAGCAGCTCAACACAGGGGAGCGCTGAAGCTTTCTTT.

The chain uses TRBV9 and TRBJ1-4, with a tentative D call TRBD1 (5 bases). Looked up from germline, CDR1 is SGDLS and CDR2 is YYNGEE. This CDR3 is built from 14 residues. With 0 bases removed from V and 7 bases from J, the gap between germline ends came to 10 bases. The CDR3 here is CASSVDLRAEKLFF. The CDR3, as DNA: TGTGCCAGCAGCGTAGACCTCAGGGCTGAAAAACTGTTTTTT.

In its sample, this clone was seen a few times. The chain joins TRBV2 to TRBJ2-7; D is unclear. Germline V gives CDR1 SNHLY, CDR2 FYNNEI. V lost 7 bases and J lost 5, with 9 bases in between. The CDR3 has 11 residues. The CDR3 DNA sequence: TGTGCCAGCATCGGTTCCAACGAGCAGTACTTC. This translates into CASIGSNEQYF.

This chain uses TRBV5-6 with TRBJ2-3; 8 bases are shared with TRBD2. The CDR3 has 14 residues. Germline trimming cut 6 bases from V and 4 bases from J; bases unmatched to any gene: 7. The germline V gene encodes CDR1 SGHDT and CDR2 YYEEEE. CDR3: CASKGAGEADTQYF. CDR3 DNA: TGTGCCAGCAAGGGAGCGGGGGAGGCAGATACGCAGTATTTT.

This clone was seen just once. The chain links TRBV12-1 to TRBJ1-5. TRBV12-1 is a documented pseudogene. This CDR3 has 12 amino acids. CDR3: CASSSYSQPQHF. CDR3 bases: TGTGCCAGCAGCTCGTATTCTCAGCCCCAGCATTTT.

This clone was detected only once. The rearrangement joins TRBV9 to TRBJ1-2; 9 nucleotides line up with TRBD1. The germline V gene has CDR1 SGDLS and CDR2 YYNGEE. V was clipped by 3 bases and J by 5 bases; unmatched bases: 5. CDR3 length equals 14 residues. The CDR3 reads CASSGTGGGYGYTF. The CDR3 nucleotides are TGTGCCAGCAGCGGAACAGGGGGCGGGTATGGCTACACCTTC.

The gene calls are TRBV28 and TRBJ2-5, with D tentatively TRBD1 or TRBD2 (5 bases each). The DNA end favors TRBJ2-7, so the J call may be wrong. The CDR3 length is 15 residues. Germline assignment: CDR1 MDHEN and CDR2 SYDVKM. CDR3 DNA: TGTGCCAGCAGTTCATGGGGGAGTGGCTCCTACGAGCAGTACTTC. Encoded protein: CASSSWGSGSYEQYF.

The chain recombines TRBV6-4 with TRBJ2-2; D gene unclear. From germline, CDR1 is MRHNA and CDR2 SNTAGT. Deletions cut 0 bases from V and 1 base from J, with 6 bases between. The CDR3 sequence is 15 residues long. DNA of the CDR3: TGTGCCAGCAGTGACTCTGGCTGGAACACCGGGGAGCTGTTTTTT. Protein: CASSDSGWNTGELFF.

This clone came up a few times. This chain links TRBV19 with TRBJ1-1; D is perhaps TRBD1 (6 bases). The germline V gene has CDR1 LNHDA and CDR2 SQIVND (reference sequence). The CDR3 is 13 amino acids. V was pared by 5 bases and J by 1 base, with 8 bases between. CDR3 nucleotide sequence: TGTGCCAGTAGTCCACAGGGGAACACTGAAGCTTTCTTT. It codes for CASSPQGNTEAFF. The full variable domain, completed using reference TRBV19 and TRBJ1-1, is DGGITQSPKYLFRKEGQNVTLSCEQNLNHDAMYWYRQDPGQGLRLIYYSQIVNDFQKGDIAEGYSVSREKKESFPLTVTSAQKNPTAFYLCASSPQGNTEAFFGQGTRLTVV.

The genes are TRBV6-1 and TRBJ1-3; D is uncertain. Germline CDR1 MNHNS, CDR2 SASEGT. V lost 6 bases and J lost 0, with 12 bases in between. This CDR3 is 15 amino acids long. CDR3 in amino acids: CASSPSQHSGNTIYF. CDR3 coding DNA: TGTGCCAGCAGCCCCTCCCAACACTCTGGAAACACCATATATTTT.

The chain carries TRBV23-1 and TRBJ2-7; the D gene is possibly TRBD1 (6 bases). TRBV23-1 has ORF status, its function being uncertain. The V end lost 6 bases, the J end lost 3 bases, and 15 bases lay between the germline ends. The CDR3 runs 14 residues. The CDR3 DNA reads TGCGCCAGCAGCCTCCCGGGACACCTCTACGAGCAGTACTTC. Translated: CASSLPGHLYEQYF.

The gene calls are TRBV5-6 and TRBJ2-5, with 14 bases aligning to TRBD2. The ends lost 3 bases at V and 4 bases at J; junction bases unmatched: 8. The CDR3 has 17 amino acids. Germline values: CDR1 SGHDT, CDR2 YYEEEE. The CDR3 reads CASSSQTSGGARETQYF. The CDR3 DNA is TGTGCCAGCAGCTCCCAGACTAGCGGGGGGGCTCGAGAGACCCAGTACTTC.